A selection of T cell receptor beta chains follows, all from one sample in a study of vaccination and CD4 T cells after COVID-19. One entry per CDR3 protein results from TCRdb running MiXCR on the PCR reads. The repertoire holds over 8,500 distinct CDR3 sequences, about 28% seen once, with 25% in the top ten. No antigens are known for them. Material: CD4+ T cells from blood, cultured in vitro. All receptors come from a human donor in good health. Each CDR3 is given with its conserved first and last residue. D genes are given only for firm matches. Size values are once, few and many counts, or a class for expanded clones, and some rows have none.

d_gene	v_gene	j_gene	abundance	CDR3aa	CDR3nt
.	TRBV2	TRBJ2-1	once	CASVGSAGSYNEQFF	TGTGCCAGCGTTGGAAGCGCGGGATCATACAATGAGCAGTTCTTC
.	TRBV28	TRBJ2-3	.	CASSLLLGTQYF	TGTGCCAGCAGTTTACTCCTGGGAACGCAGTATTTT
.	TRBV29-1	TRBJ2-5	few	CSVEVVSGETQYF	TGCAGCGTTGAGGTAGTCTCGGGGGAGACCCAGTACTTC
.	TRBV28	TRBJ2-7	.	CASSAQGGIYEQYF	TGTGCCAGCAGTGCCCAGGGGGGGATCTACGAGCAGTACTTC
.	TRBV6-2/TRBV6-3	TRBJ2-3	few	CASSYLGTQYF	TGTGCCAGCAGTTATTTGGGTACGCAGTATTTT
.	TRBV10-3	TRBJ2-5	.	CAISEGLWGGETQYF	TGTGCCATCAGTGAGGGGTTGTGGGGGGGCGAGACCCAGTACTTC
.	TRBV19	TRBJ2-5	few	CASSILRGETQYF	TGTGCCAGTAGTATTTTGAGGGGGGAGACCCAGTACTTC
.	TRBV7-2	TRBJ2-5	few	CASSSTGETQYF	TGTGCCAGCAGCTCTACAGGGGAGACCCAGTACTTC
TRBD1	TRBV27	TRBJ1-6	.	CASSFSRTGGAGNSPLHF	TGTGCCAGCAGTTTTTCAAGGACAGGGGGCGCGGGGAATTCACCCCTCCACTTT
TRBD1	TRBV7-3	TRBJ2-3	few	CASSLQGALGGDTQYF	TGTGCCAGCAGCCTACAGGGGGCCTTGGGCGGAGATACGCAGTATTTT
TRBD2	TRBV12-5	TRBJ2-1	once	CASGFQGTSGNEQFF	TGTGCTAGTGGTTTTCAGGGGACTAGCGGCAATGAGCAGTTCTTC
TRBD2	TRBV4-1	TRBJ2-1	.	CASSQVRLAVYNEQFF	TGCGCCAGCAGCCAAGTCAGACTAGCGGTCTACAATGAGCAGTTCTTC
TRBD2	TRBV27	TRBJ2-1	few	CASSPGLAGYNEQFF	TGTGCCAGCAGTCCCGGACTAGCGGGGTACAATGAGCAGTTCTTC
.	TRBV20-1	TRBJ1-2	.	CSARITDYGYTF	TGCAGTGCTAGAATCACAGACTATGGCTACACCTTC
.	TRBV19	TRBJ1-1	few	CASSISRGGTEAFF	TGTGCCAGTAGTATTTCGAGGGGGGGCACTGAAGCTTTCTTT
TRBD2	TRBV20-1	TRBJ2-7	.	CSARGLAGVGEQYF	TGCAGTGCTCGGGGACTAGCGGGAGTGGGCGAGCAGTACTTC
.	TRBV20-1	TRBJ1-2	.	CSAPRGGAGDYGYTF	TGCAGTGCCCCGAGGGGGGGGGCAGGGGACTATGGCTACACCTTC
TRBD2	TRBV7-2	TRBJ2-3	few	CASSPRGLAGGQDTQYF	TGTGCCAGCAGCCCCCGGGGACTAGCGGGGGGCCAGGATACGCAGTATTTT
.	TRBV7-9	TRBJ2-2	few	CASSRTVLNTGELFF	TGTGCCAGCTCCAGGACAGTTCTGAACACCGGGGAGCTGTTTTTT
.	TRBV6-4	TRBJ2-3	few	CASSDTLRGADTQYF	TGTGCCAGCAGTGACACCCTCCGGGGGGCGGATACGCAGTATTTT
TRBD2	TRBV10-2	TRBJ2-2	.	CASKDYGLAANTGELFF	TGCGCCAGCAAAGATTACGGACTAGCGGCGAACACCGGGGAGCTGTTTTTT
.	TRBV7-9	TRBJ1-1	few	CASSLRGNTEAFF	TGTGCCAGCAGCTTAAGGGGGAACACTGAAGCTTTCTTT
.	TRBV7-6	TRBJ2-5	few	CASSVSGETQYF	TGTGCCAGTTCAGTTTCCGGAGAGACCCAGTACTTC
.	TRBV7-3	TRBJ2-6	few	CASKKDPGANVLTF	TGTGCCAGCAAGAAGGATCCTGGGGCCAACGTCCTGACTTTC
.	TRBV4-1	TRBJ1-1	few	CASSQGTARDTEAFF	TGCGCCAGCAGCCAGGGGACGGCCCGGGACACTGAAGCTTTCTTT
.	TRBV27	TRBJ2-1	few	CASSLPSARQDNEQFF	TGTGCCAGCAGTTTACCTAGCGCCCGGCAAGACAATGAGCAGTTCTTC
.	TRBV20-1	TRBJ1-1	.	CSASGVRAEAFF	TGCAGTGCTAGCGGGGTACGAGCTGAAGCTTTCTTT
.	TRBV30	TRBJ1-2	.	CAWSVSGWSGYTF	TGTGCCTGGAGTGTATCAGGGTGGTCTGGCTACACCTTC
.	TRBV5-4	TRBJ2-6	.	CASSLAWGSGANVLTF	TGTGCCAGCAGCTTGGCATGGGGATCTGGGGCCAACGTCCTGACTTTC
TRBD2	TRBV10-3	TRBJ2-2	.	CAISSGIRGTGELFF	TGTGCCATCAGTAGCGGGATACGGGGCACCGGGGAGCTGTTTTTT
.	TRBV7-9	TRBJ2-7	few	CASSRGSLEEQYF	TGTGCCAGCAGCCGAGGGTCTCTAGAGGAGCAGTACTTC
TRBD1	TRBV20-1	TRBJ2-3	few	CSAVGTGSADTQYF	TGCAGTGCGGTCGGGACAGGGAGTGCAGATACGCAGTATTTT
.	TRBV7-2	TRBJ1-5	few	CASSLARGGQPQHF	TGTGCCAGCAGCTTAGCTCGGGGTGGTCAGCCCCAGCATTTT
TRBD1	TRBV7-2	TRBJ2-3	few	CASTRSGTGTDTQYF	TGTGCCAGCACCCGATCCGGGACAGGCACAGATACGCAGTATTTT
TRBD1	TRBV12-3/TRBV12-4	TRBJ2-5	.	CASRRTGNQETQYF	TGTGCCAGCAGGAGGACAGGGAACCAAGAGACCCAGTACTTC
TRBD2	TRBV20-1	TRBJ2-5	.	CSARDQAGGGLTQYF	TGCAGTGCTAGAGATCAAGCGGGAGGAGGGTTGACCCAGTACTTC
TRBD1	TRBV6-1	TRBJ2-1	few	CASSARPGQVNEQFF	TGTGCCAGCAGTGCGAGACCCGGACAGGTCAATGAGCAGTTCTTC
.	TRBV28	TRBJ2-3	few	CASSLATGRGTDTQYF	TGTGCCAGCAGTTTGGCGACTGGACGCGGCACAGATACGCAGTATTTT
.	TRBV6-1	TRBJ1-2	.	CASSPLGGSGYTF	TGTGCCAGCAGTCCCTTGGGGGGCTCTGGCTACACCTTC
.	TRBV7-3	TRBJ2-1	.	CASSATTGAGYNEQFF	TGTGCCAGCAGCGCCACTACGGGAGCGGGCTACAATGAGCAGTTCTTC
TRBD1	TRBV6-4	TRBJ1-3	.	CATPRQGGGGNTIYF	TGTGCCACCCCGAGACAGGGGGGGGGTGGAAACACCATATATTTT
TRBD1	TRBV20-1	TRBJ1-5	medium-sized	CSAREARGDQPQHF	TGCAGTGCTAGAGAGGCCAGGGGGGATCAGCCCCAGCATTTT
.	TRBV7-3	TRBJ1-1	.	CASSWTRNTEAFF	TGTGCCAGCAGCTGGACTAGGAACACTGAAGCTTTCTTT
.	TRBV28	TRBJ2-5	once	CASSRLTAYQETQYF	TGTGCCAGCAGCCGTCTGACGGCCTACCAAGAGACCCAGTACTTC
.	TRBV5-5	TRBJ1-1	few	CASSFLGEAFF	TGTGCCAGCAGCTTCCTAGGTGAAGCTTTCTTT
TRBD2	TRBV5-4	TRBJ2-3	.	CASSLKASGRGADTQYF	TGTGCCAGCAGCTTGAAGGCTAGCGGGAGGGGGGCAGATACGCAGTATTTT